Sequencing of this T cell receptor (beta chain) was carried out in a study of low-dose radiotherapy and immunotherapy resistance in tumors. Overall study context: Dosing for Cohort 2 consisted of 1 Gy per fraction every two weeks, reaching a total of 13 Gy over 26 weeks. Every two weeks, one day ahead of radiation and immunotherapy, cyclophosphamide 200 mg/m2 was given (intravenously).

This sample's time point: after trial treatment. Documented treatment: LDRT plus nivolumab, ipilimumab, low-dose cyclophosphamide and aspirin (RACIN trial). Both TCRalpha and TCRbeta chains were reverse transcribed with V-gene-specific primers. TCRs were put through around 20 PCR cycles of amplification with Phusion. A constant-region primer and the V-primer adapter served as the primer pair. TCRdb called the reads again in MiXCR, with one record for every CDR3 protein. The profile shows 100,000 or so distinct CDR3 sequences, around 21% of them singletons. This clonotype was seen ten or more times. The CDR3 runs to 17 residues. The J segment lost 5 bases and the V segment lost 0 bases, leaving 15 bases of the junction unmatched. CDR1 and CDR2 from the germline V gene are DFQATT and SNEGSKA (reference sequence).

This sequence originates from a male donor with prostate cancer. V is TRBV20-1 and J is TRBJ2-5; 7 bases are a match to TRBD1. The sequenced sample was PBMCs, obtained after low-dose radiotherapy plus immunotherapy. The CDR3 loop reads CSARDRESTGFRETQYF. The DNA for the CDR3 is TGCAGTGCTAGAGATCGGGAATCGACAGGGTTTCGGGAGACCCAGTACTTC.